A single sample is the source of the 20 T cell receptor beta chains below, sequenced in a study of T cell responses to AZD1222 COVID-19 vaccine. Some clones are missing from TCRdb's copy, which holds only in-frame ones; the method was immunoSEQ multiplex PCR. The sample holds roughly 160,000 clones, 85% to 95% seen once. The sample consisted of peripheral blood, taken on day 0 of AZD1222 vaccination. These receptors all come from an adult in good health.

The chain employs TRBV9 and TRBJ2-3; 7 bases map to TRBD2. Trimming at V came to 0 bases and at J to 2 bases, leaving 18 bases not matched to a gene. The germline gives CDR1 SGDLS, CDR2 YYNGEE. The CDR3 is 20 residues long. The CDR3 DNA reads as TGTGCCAGCAGCGTAGCTACGCGGGACTACCCACCCCGCAACACAGATACGCAGTATTTT. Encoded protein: CASSVATRDYPPRNTDTQYF.

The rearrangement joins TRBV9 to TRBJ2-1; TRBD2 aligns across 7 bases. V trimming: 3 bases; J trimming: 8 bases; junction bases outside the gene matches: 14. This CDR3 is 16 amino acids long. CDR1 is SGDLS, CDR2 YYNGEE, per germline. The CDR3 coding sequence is TGTGCCAGCAGCGGGGCCCCGGGACTACTGAAGGATGAGCAGTTCTTC. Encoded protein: CASSGAPGLLKDEQFF.

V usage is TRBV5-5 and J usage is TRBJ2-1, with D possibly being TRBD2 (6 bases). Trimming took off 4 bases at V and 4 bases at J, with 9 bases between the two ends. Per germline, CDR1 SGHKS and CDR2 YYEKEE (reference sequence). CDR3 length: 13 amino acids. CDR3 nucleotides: TGTGCCAGCAGCACGGGACTTTACAATGAGCAGTTCTTC. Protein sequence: CASSTGLYNEQFF.

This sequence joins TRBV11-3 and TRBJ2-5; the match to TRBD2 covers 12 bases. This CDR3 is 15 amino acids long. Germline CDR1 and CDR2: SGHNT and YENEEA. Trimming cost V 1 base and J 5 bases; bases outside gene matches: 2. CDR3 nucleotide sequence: TGTGCCAGCAGCTTAGGACTAGCGGGGGTGGAGACCCAGTACTTC. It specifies CASSLGLAGVETQYF.

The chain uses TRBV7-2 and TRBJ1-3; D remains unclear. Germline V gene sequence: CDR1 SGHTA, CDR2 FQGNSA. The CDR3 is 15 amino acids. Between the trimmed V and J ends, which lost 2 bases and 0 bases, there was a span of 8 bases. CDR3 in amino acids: CASSLRTGSGNTIYF. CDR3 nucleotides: TGTGCCAGCAGCTTACGGACCGGCTCTGGAAACACCATATATTTT.

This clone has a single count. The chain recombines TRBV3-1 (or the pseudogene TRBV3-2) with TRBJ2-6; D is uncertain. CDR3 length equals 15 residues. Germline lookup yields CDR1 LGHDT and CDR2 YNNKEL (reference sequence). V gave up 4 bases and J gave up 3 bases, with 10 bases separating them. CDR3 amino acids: CASSPWGIGANVLTF. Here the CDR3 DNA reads TGTGCCAGCAGCCCTTGGGGTATTGGGGCCAACGTCCTGACTTTC.

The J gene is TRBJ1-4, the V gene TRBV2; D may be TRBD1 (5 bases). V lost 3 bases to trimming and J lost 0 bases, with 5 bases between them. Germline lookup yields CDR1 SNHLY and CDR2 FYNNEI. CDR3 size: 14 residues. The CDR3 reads CASSEGATNEKLFF. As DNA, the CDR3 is TGTGCCAGCAGTGAGGGGGCAACTAATGAAAAACTGTTTTTT. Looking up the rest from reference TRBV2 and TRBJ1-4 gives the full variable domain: EPEVTQTPSHQVTQMGQEVILRCVPISNHLYFYWYRQILGQKVEFLVSFYNNEISEKSEIFDDQFSVERPDGSNFTLKIRSTKLEDSAMYFCASSEGATNEKLFFGSGTQLSVL.

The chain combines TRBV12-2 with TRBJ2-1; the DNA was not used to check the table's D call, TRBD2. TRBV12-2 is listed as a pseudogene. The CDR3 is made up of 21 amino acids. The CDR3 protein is CASRPTGGGESSGGNRNEQFF. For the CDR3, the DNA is TGTGCAAGTCGCCCCACAGGGGGCGGGGAGTCTAGCGGGGGTAATCGCAATGAGCAGTTCTTC.

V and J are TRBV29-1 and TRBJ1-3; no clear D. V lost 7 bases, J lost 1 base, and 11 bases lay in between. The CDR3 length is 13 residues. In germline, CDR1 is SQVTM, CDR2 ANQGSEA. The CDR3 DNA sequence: TGCAGCGCTCGTCTGCCTTCTGGAAACACCATATATTTT. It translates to CSARLPSGNTIYF.

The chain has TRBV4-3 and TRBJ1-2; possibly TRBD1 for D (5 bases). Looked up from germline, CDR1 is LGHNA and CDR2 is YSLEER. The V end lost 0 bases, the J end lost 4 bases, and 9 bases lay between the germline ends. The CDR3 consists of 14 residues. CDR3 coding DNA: TGCGCCAGCAGCCAAGATCGAGACAGCTATGGCTACACCTTC. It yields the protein CASSQDRDSYGYTF.

The CDR3 loop is CASRQGAGGRTEAFF. In nucleotides, the CDR3 is TGTGCCAGTAGGCAGGGAGCGGGTGGAAGAACTGAAGCTTTCTTT. The V gene is TRBV19, the J gene TRBJ1-1; a possible D gene is TRBD1 (5 bases). CDR3 size: 15 residues. V lost 6 bases and J 5 bases, leaving 19 bases between the germline ends. CDR1 is LNHDA and CDR2 is SQIVND in the germline V gene (reference sequence).

The CDR3 loop is CASHGPLAKNIQYF. The CDR3 bases are TGTGCCAGCCACGGTCCCCTAGCCAAAAACATTCAGTACTTC. This chain joins TRBV2 and TRBJ2-4; D gene unclear. CDR3 length: 14 amino acids. V was pared by 8 bases and J by 0 bases, with 11 bases between. Germline-derived CDR1 and CDR2 are SNHLY and FYNNEI. Full variable domain (remainder filled in from reference TRBV2 and TRBJ2-4): EPEVTQTPSHQVTQMGQEVILRCVPISNHLYFYWYRQILGQKVEFLVSFYNNEISEKSEIFDDQFSVERPDGSNFTLKIRSTKLEDSAMYFCASHGPLAKNIQYFGAGTRLSVL.

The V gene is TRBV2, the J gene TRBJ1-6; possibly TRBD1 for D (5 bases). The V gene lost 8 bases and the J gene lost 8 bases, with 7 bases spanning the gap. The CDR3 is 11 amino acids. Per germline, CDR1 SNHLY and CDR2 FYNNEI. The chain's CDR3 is CASWGDSPLHF. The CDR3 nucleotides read TGTGCCAGCTGGGGGGATTCACCCCTCCACTTT.

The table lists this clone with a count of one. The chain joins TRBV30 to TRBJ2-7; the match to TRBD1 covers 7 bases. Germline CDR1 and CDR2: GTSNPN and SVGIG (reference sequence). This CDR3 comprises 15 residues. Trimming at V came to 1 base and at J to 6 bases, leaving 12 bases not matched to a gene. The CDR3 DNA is TGTGCCTGGAGTGCCCCCCGGACAGGATGGGGCGAGCAGTACTTC. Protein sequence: CAWSAPRTGWGEQYF. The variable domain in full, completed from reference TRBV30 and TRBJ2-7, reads SQTIHQWPATLVQPVGSPLSLECTVEGTSNPNLYWYRQAAGRGLQLLFYSVGIGQISSEVPQNLSASRPQDRQFILSSKKLLLSDSGFYLCAWSAPRTGWGEQYFGPGTRLTVT.

DNA for the CDR3: TGTGCCAGTAGTATGTCTTCGGGGAATCAGCCCCAGCATTTT. It is translated as CASSMSSGNQPQHF. V usage is TRBV19 and J usage is TRBJ1-5; D unclear. The germline V gene encodes CDR1 LNHDA and CDR2 SQIVND (reference sequence). There are 14 residues in the CDR3. Trimming removed 3 bases at V and 4 bases at J, with 10 bases between.

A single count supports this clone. The CDR3 DNA sequence: TGTGCCAGCAGCTCGCCGGGACAGACTATCTATGGCTACACCTTC. This translates into CASSSPGQTIYGYTF. The gene calls are TRBV5-6 and TRBJ1-2; 7 bases match TRBD1. The CDR3 is 15 residues long. The germline V gene has CDR1 SGHDT and CDR2 YYEEEE. J gave up 4 bases and V 3 bases, and 9 bases lay outside the gene matches.

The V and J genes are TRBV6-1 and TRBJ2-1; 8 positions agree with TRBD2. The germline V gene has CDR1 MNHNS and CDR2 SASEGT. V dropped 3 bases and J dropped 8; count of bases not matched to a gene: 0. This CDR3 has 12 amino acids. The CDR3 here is CASSERGDEQFF. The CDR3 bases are TGTGCCAGCAGTGAGCGGGGGGATGAGCAGTTCTTC.

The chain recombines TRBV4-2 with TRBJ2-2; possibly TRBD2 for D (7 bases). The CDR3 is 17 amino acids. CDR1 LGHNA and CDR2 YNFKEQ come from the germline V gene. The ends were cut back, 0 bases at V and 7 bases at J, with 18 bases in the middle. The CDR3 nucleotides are TGTGCCAGCAGCCAAGATAGGAGGGGGGGCGTAGGCGGGGAGCTGTTTTTT. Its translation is CASSQDRRGGVGGELFF.

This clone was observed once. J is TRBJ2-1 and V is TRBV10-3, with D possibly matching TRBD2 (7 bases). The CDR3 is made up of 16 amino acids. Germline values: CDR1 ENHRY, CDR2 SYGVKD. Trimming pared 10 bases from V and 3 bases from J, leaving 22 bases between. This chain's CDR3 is CATRWLNGGHYNEQFF. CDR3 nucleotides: TGTGCCACCCGCTGGTTAAACGGGGGGCACTACAATGAGCAGTTCTTC.

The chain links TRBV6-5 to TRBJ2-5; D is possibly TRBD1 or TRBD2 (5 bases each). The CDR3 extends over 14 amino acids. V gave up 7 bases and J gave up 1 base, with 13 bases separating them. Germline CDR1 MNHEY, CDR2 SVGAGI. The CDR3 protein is CASNPRGVQETQYF. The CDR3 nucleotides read TGTGCCAGCAACCCGCGAGGGGTCCAAGAGACCCAGTACTTC.